The entry below gives a single T cell receptor beta chain sequence along with its context. This specimen includes other DNA sequences encoding the same CDR3. Germline loops: CDR1 SNHLY, CDR2 FYNNEI. V was pared by 3 bases and J by 2 bases, with 3 bases of the junction left unmatched. The CDR3 has 14 amino acids. CD45RO-negative CD8 cells positively selected for CCR7 made up the naive population, which excluded terminally differentiated effector memory CD45RA+ cells. The data stem from a study of shared clonotypes between healthy human individuals. A roughly 200 ng quantity of DNA, roughly 32,000 T cell genomes, went into the sorted-subset replicate PCRs. Here immunoSEQ multiplex PCR was the method, and the copy in TCRdb shows in-frame clones only, minus some. The sample holds 2 million or so clones, 85% to 95% seen once.

The sequence was collected from a man between 18 and 29 years old in good health. The chain uses TRBV2 and TRBJ2-5; 7 bases are a match to TRBD2. Sequencing input: naive CD8+ T cells sorted from blood. CDR3: CASSEVGGQETQYF. The CDR3 coding sequence is TGTGCCAGCAGTGAGGTGGGGGGGCAAGAGACCCAGTACTTC. Variable domain in full (rest from reference TRBV2 and TRBJ2-5): EPEVTQTPSHQVTQMGQEVILRCVPISNHLYFYWYRQILGQKVEFLVSFYNNEISEKSEIFDDQFSVERPDGSNFTLKIRSTKLEDSAMYFCASSEVGGQETQYFGPGTRLLVL.